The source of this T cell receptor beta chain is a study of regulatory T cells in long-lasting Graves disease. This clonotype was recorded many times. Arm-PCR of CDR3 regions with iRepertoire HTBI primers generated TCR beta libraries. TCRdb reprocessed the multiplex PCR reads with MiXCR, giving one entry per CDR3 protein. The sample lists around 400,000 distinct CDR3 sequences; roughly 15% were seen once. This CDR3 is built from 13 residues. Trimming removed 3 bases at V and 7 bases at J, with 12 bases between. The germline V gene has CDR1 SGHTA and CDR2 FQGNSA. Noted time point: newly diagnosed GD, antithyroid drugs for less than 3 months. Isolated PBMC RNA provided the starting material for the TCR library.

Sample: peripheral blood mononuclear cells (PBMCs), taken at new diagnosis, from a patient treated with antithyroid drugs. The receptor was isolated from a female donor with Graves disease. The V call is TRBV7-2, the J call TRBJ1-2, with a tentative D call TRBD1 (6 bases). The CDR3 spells CASSFGGALGYTF. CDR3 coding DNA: TGTGCCAGCAGCTTCGGGGGGGCTCTTGGCTACACCTTC.